This record looks at one T cell receptor beta chain sequence and its context. It has no known antigen specificity. Per-base quality was not reported, and no clone a single base away is much larger than it. Each collaborating institution followed its own protocols to collect whole blood in K2EDTA tubes. For TCRbeta analysis, collaborators shipped samples as frozen whole blood, isolated PBMCs, or DNA extracted from either of those sample types. TCRbeta CDR3 regions were amplified from genomic DNA using the immunoSEQ Assay, a bias-controlled multiplex PCR. On the study's bioinformatics: Nucleated cell counts per sample were estimated from amplification of reference gene primers within the assay. Sequence reads were collapsed and filtered to measure the absolute abundance of every unique TCRbeta CDR3 rearrangement. For each sample, productive Simpson clonality was calculated as the square root of Simpson's diversity index across productive rearrangements. TCRdb limited this immuneACCESS table to in-frame rearrangements with V and J called. A share of clones is missing; checked studies link under half to unresolved V genes, and the rest is unexplained. V and J calls and clone size are those listed in that table; D and trimming were worked out from the DNA. In this sample the table shows 150,000 to 180,000 clones, around 85% of which occur a single time. The top ten constitute over 25% of the sample.

Its CDR3 holds 12 amino acids, cysteine through phenylalanine. This entry keeps only the CDR3 DNA: 36 bases, framed from base 1. The V end loses 2 bases and the J end loses 3 bases, and a stretch of 5 bases separates them. In the germline V gene, CDR1 corresponds to SNHLY and CDR2 to FYNNEI. The sample originates from a study of blood T cell repertoires in COVID-19 (dated by TCRdb to the early 2020s). Broadly, across the study: Collaborator samples came from the United States, Italy and Spain and covered acute and convalescent phases of COVID-19. The prospective study material was composed of cDNA or gDNA derived from T cells, B-cell-depleted T cells, or PBMCs. Subjects who had been exposed to COVID-19, were actively infected with it, or had recovered from it provided the deeply sampled blood TCRbeta repertoires that made up the dataset. The repertoires were released in a freely available public database intended as a resource for research on the immune response to SARS-CoV-2. Samples were obtained from the ongoing ImmuneRACE study (first 160 participants) and from approximately 1,200 subjects provided by 6 global collaborators. The sample metadata nearly always contained a de-identified subject ID, COVID-19 status, age in years and sex. Where available, HLA class I and class II types were taken from metadata supplied by the sample provider and were not determined by assay-based typing.

Beyond this particular receptor, the publication reports: Clinical and demographic metadata were provided uncurated, with the amount varying by source and participant.

The sequenced sample consisted of peripheral blood. The receptor was isolated from an older woman with acute or convalescent COVID-19. The V gene is TRBV2 and the J gene is TRBJ2-7; the D gene assignment is ambiguous. DNA sequence: TGTGCCAGCAGTGAACACAGCTACGAGCAGTACTTC. It codes for CASSEHSYEQYF.